The 21 T cell receptor beta chains given below trace back to one sample, sequenced in a study of blood T cell repertoires in COVID-19. Assay used: immunoSEQ multiplex PCR; TCRdb lists only in-frame clones, some missing. The sample shows fewer than 200,000 clones, less than 90% of them seen only once. The source material was PBMCs or T cells enriched from blood (not recorded which). Source of these receptors: a woman aged 50 to 60 who had recovered from COVID-19.

The chain joins TRBV7-3 to TRBJ1-1; D unclear. Germline V gene data show CDR1 as SGHTA and CDR2 as FQGTGA. The CDR3 sequence is 15 residues long. Trimming left V 4 bases short and J 4 bases short, with 16 bases between. CDR3 DNA: TGTGCCAGCAGCTCTATAGGAGGGCTGGGCACTGAAGCTTTCTTT. Amino acids: CASSSIGGLGTEAFF.

V usage is TRBV6-4 and J usage is TRBJ2-1, with 14 bases that match TRBD2. The ends lost 2 bases at V and 8 bases at J; junction bases unmatched: 2. CDR1 and CDR2 from the germline V gene are MRHNA and SNTAGT. The CDR3 length is 15 residues. The CDR3, as DNA: TGTGCCAGCAGTGACGGGACTAGCGGGAGCTATGAGCAGTTCTTC. It encodes CASSDGTSGSYEQFF.

The chain joins TRBV7-9 to TRBJ1-1; D is unclear. The CDR3 extends over 14 amino acids. The germline V and J ends were trimmed by 2 bases and 3 bases, with 10 bases remaining between them. Germline assignment: CDR1 SEHNR and CDR2 FQNEAQ (reference sequence). CDR3 coding DNA: TGTGCCAGCAGCTTACAGTCCACCCACACTGAAGCTTTCTTT. Its translation: CASSLQSTHTEAFF.

This sequence joins TRBV18 and TRBJ2-2; the match to TRBD2 covers 13 bases. CDR3 length equals 14 residues. Germline CDR1 is KGHSH and CDR2 is LQKENI. With 6 bases clipped from V and 5 bases from J, the junction kept 0 bases outside the gene matches. CDR3: CASSGLAGTGELFF. CDR3 bases: TGTGCCAGCTCGGGACTAGCGGGAACCGGGGAGCTGTTTTTT.

This clone came up a few times. The rearrangement links TRBV24-1 to TRBJ1-2; D gene ambiguous. V was trimmed by 9 bases and J by 7 bases, leaving 14 bases between them. Per germline, CDR1 KGHDR and CDR2 SFDVKD. The CDR3 extends over 12 amino acids. The CDR3 region has the DNA TGTGCCACCCGTGGCGCGGTGGGTGGCTACACCTTC. It encodes CATRGAVGGYTF.

V usage is TRBV28 and J usage is TRBJ2-3; 16 nucleotides agree with TRBD2. Germline V lookup: CDR1 MDHEN, CDR2 SYDVKM. This CDR3 contains 21 residues. V was clipped by 4 bases and J by 3 bases; unmatched bases: 16. The CDR3 region has the DNA TGTGCCAGCAGTTGGGGCCCCGGGACTAGCGGGGGGGCTCGGGGTACAGATACGCAGTATTTT. Translation gives CASSWGPGTSGGARGTDTQYF. The variable domain in full, completed from reference TRBV28 and TRBJ2-3, reads DVKVTQSSRYLVKRTGEKVFLECVQDMDHENMFWYRQDPGLGLRLIYFSYDVKMKEKGDIPEGYSVSREKKERFSLILESASTNQTSMYLCASSWGPGTSGGARGTDTQYFGPGTRLTVL.

This chain uses TRBV6-5 with TRBJ2-4; 11 bases fit TRBD2. The germline V gene has CDR1 MNHEY and CDR2 SVGAGI. Germline trimming cut 0 bases from V and 7 bases from J; bases unmatched to any gene: 2. The CDR3 covers 15 residues. This CDR3 is CASSYSRLAGNIQYF. The CDR3 DNA is TGTGCCAGCAGTTACTCGCGACTAGCGGGGAACATTCAGTACTTC.

J is TRBJ1-3 and V is TRBV6-5; the D gene is possibly TRBD1 (6 bases). The V gene's germline CDR1 is MNHEY and CDR2 SVGAGI. This CDR3 comprises 15 residues. V was cut by 6 bases and J by 4 bases, with 16 bases left in between. For the CDR3, the DNA is TGTGCCAGCAGACCAACAGGGTACGGGGGAAACACCATATATTTT. Protein: CASRPTGYGGNTIYF.

The chain joins TRBV7-3 to TRBJ1-2; D is ambiguous. This CDR3 comprises 13 residues. The germline V gene encodes CDR1 SGHTA and CDR2 FQGTGA. With 8 bases removed from V and 4 bases from J, the gap between germline ends came to 14 bases. CDR3 in amino acids: CASGDRGGYGYTF. The CDR3 DNA is TGTGCCAGCGGAGACCGAGGTGGCTATGGCTACACCTTC. The complete variable domain, with remaining parts taken from reference TRBV7-3 and TRBJ1-2, reads GAGVSQTPSNKVTEKGKYVELRCDPISGHTALYWYRQSLGQGPEFLIYFQGTGAADDSGLPNDRFFAVRPEGSVSTLKIQRTERGDSAVYLCASGDRGGYGYTFGSGTRLTVV.

V and J are TRBV9 and TRBJ1-6; a weak D match, TRBD1 (5 bases). CDR1 and CDR2 (germline): SGDLS, YYNGEE. V gave up 4 bases and J gave up 8 bases, with 19 bases separating them. This CDR3 has 16 amino acids. For the CDR3, the DNA is TGTGCCAGCAGCACCCGACAGACACCACTGGATTCACCCCTCCACTTT. This sequence encodes CASSTRQTPLDSPLHF.

The sample holds a few counts of this clone. The chain recombines TRBV29-1 with TRBJ1-1; D uncertain. Germline CDR1 SQVTM, CDR2 ANQGSEA. The CDR3 runs to 12 residues. The V and J ends lost 4 bases and 6 bases respectively, with 12 bases between them. The CDR3 coding sequence is TGCAGCGTTGTTAGGTTCACAGCTGAAGCTTTCTTT. As protein: CSVVRFTAEAFF. The full variable domain, with the rest looked up from reference TRBV29-1 and TRBJ1-1, is SAVISQKPSRDICQRGTSLTIQCQVDSQVTMMFWYRQQPGQSLTLIATANQGSEATYESGFVIDKFPISRPNLTFSTLTVSNMSPEDSSIYLCSVVRFTAEAFFGQGTRLTVV.

The chain uses TRBV27 and TRBJ1-1, with D perhaps TRBD1 (5 bases). Germline V lookup: CDR1 MNHEY, CDR2 SMNVEV (reference sequence). V was trimmed by 5 bases and J by 1 base, leaving 11 bases between them. The CDR3 extends over 14 amino acids. The chain's CDR3 is CASSPGLPNTEAFF. In DNA form, the CDR3 reads TGTGCCAGCAGTCCGGGACTGCCGAACACTGAAGCTTTCTTT.

The rearrangement links TRBV6-5 to TRBJ2-5, with 7 bases matching TRBD1. Losses at the gene ends were 4 bases for V and 13 bases for J; bases not matched to a gene: 15. The germline gives CDR1 MNHEY, CDR2 SVGAGI. The CDR3 has 14 residues. The CDR3 reads CASSWLGQGELRYF. DNA of the CDR3: TGTGCCAGCAGTTGGCTAGGGCAGGGGGAATTAAGGTACTTC.

The CDR3, as DNA: TGTGCCAGCAGCTTGGTAGGGGGCCCTGAAGCTTTCTTT. Translation: CASSLVGGPEAFF. The V call is TRBV5-6, the J call TRBJ1-1; TRBD1 matches at 7 bases. The germline V gene has CDR1 SGHDT and CDR2 YYEEEE. CDR3 size: 13 residues. The V and J ends lost 0 bases and 6 bases, in that order; junction bases with no gene match: 2.

This clone was seen a single time. The V gene is TRBV7-2, the J gene TRBJ1-2, with a tentative D call TRBD1 (5 bases). The germline V and J ends were trimmed by 4 bases and 5 bases, with 20 bases remaining between them. The CDR3 is made up of 16 amino acids. Looked up from germline, CDR1 is SGHTA and CDR2 is FQGNSA. The DNA for the CDR3 is TGTGCCAGCAGCTCTGGGGGGGAGGGGAGAAGGTATGGCTACACCTTC. Translation gives CASSSGGEGRRYGYTF.

The V and J genes are TRBV6-5 and TRBJ2-6; 7 nucleotides match TRBD1. The germline V gene encodes CDR1 MNHEY and CDR2 SVGAGI. V lost 8 bases to trimming and J lost 5 bases; unmatched junction nucleotides: 9. The CDR3 length is 15 residues. The CDR3 DNA follows: TGTGCCAGCCTCATTCCGGGACAGTGGGCCAACGTCCTGACTTTC. It is translated as CASLIPGQWANVLTF.

The V and J genes are TRBV6-5 and TRBJ1-1; tentatively, D is TRBD1 (6 bases). Per germline, CDR1 MNHEY and CDR2 SVGAGI. The V and J ends lost 2 bases and 6 bases respectively, with 16 bases between them. There are 15 residues in the CDR3. For the CDR3, the DNA is TGTGCCAGCAGTTACCCCATGGGGGGGCAAGCTGAAGCTTTCTTT. It yields the protein CASSYPMGGQAEAFF.

V usage is TRBV6-5 and J usage is TRBJ1-1; 7 positions match TRBD1. Unmatched junction bases numbered 4, after V lost 5 bases and J lost 4 bases. The CDR3 runs 13 residues. Germline V gene data show CDR1 as MNHEY and CDR2 as SVGAGI. DNA for the CDR3: TGTGCCAGCAGTACAGGGGAGGTCACTGAAGCTTTCTTT. This translates into CASSTGEVTEAFF.

This chain links TRBV19 with TRBJ1-2, with D possibly being TRBD1 (5 bases). Trimming pared 0 bases from V and 7 bases from J, leaving 18 bases between. The germline gives CDR1 LNHDA, CDR2 SQIVND (reference sequence). This CDR3 is built from 16 residues. Written as DNA, the CDR3 is TGTGCCAGTAGTATAGATCCACCTAGACAGTCTACTGGCTACACCTTC. Amino acids: CASSIDPPRQSTGYTF.

CDR3 nucleotides: TGTGCCAGCAAAACGCACGGTCAGAACACTGAAGCTTTCTTT. It encodes CASKTHGQNTEAFF. The chain combines TRBV6-5 with TRBJ1-1, with unresolved D. The germline V gene encodes CDR1 MNHEY and CDR2 SVGAGI. The V gene lost 7 bases and the J gene lost 1 base, with 13 bases spanning the gap. CDR3 size: 14 residues.

The CDR3 protein is CASSPRGLGQETQYF. CDR3 in DNA: TGTGCCAGCAGCCCCCGGGGATTGGGACAAGAGACCCAGTACTTC. The V gene is TRBV5-5, the J gene TRBJ2-5; D is perhaps TRBD2 (5 bases). This CDR3 is 15 amino acids long. Looked up from germline, CDR1 is SGHKS and CDR2 is YYEKEE (reference sequence). V was pared by 4 bases and J by 2 bases, with 15 bases between.